These 27 T cell receptor beta chains share one sample of origin, sequenced in a study of blood T cell repertoires in COVID-19. Sequenced by immunoSEQ multiplex PCR; TCRdb stores in-frame clones only, minus some. The sample has a few hundred thousand clones, roughly 90% seen once. Sequencing was carried out using peripheral blood. The receptor source for this set is a man between 18 and 35 years old with active or convalescent COVID-19.

This clone was seen only once. The rearrangement links TRBV15 to TRBJ2-7, with TRBD2 identical over 10 bases. V shed 0 bases, J shed 3 bases, and the junction held 14 bases outside the gene matches. Per germline, CDR1 LNHNV and CDR2 YYDKDF (reference sequence). The CDR3 runs to 19 residues. CDR3: CATSRDPDSGGLQCYEQYF. For the CDR3, the DNA is TGTGCCACCAGCAGAGATCCGGATAGCGGGGGGCTCCAATGCTACGAGCAGTACTTC. The full variable domain, in which reference TRBV15 and TRBJ2-7 provide the parts outside the CDR3, is DAMVIQNPRYQVTQFGKPVTLSCSQTLNHNVMYWYQQKSSQAPKLLFHYYDKDFNNEADTPDNFQSRRPNTSFCFLDIRSPGLGDTAMYLCATSRDPDSGGLQCYEQYFGPGTRLTVT.

The chain carries TRBV9 and TRBJ2-3, with no clear D. Germline CDR1 SGDLS, CDR2 YYNGEE. This CDR3 has 13 amino acids. Trimming took off 3 bases at V and 1 base at J, with 6 bases between the two ends. CDR3 DNA: TGTGCCAGCAGCGGTCGGGGCACAGATACGCAGTATTTT. Translating it yields CASSGRGTDTQYF.

V is TRBV5-6 and J is TRBJ1-1; 7 bases map to TRBD1. Germline CDR1 SGHDT, CDR2 YYEEEE. This CDR3 region has 14 residues. J lost 7 bases, V lost 1 base, and 7 bases had no gene match. CDR3 DNA: TGTGCCAGCAGCTTGACAGGGGACGTTAATGAAGCTTTCTTT. Protein sequence: CASSLTGDVNEAFF. Full variable domain (missing parts from reference TRBV5-6 and TRBJ1-1): DAGVTQSPTHLIKTRGQQVTLRCSPKSGHDTVSWYQQALGQGPQFIFQYYEEEERQRGNFPDRFSGHQFPNYSSELNVNALLLGDSALYLCASSLTGDVNEAFFGQGTRLTVV.

This chain connects TRBV2 to TRBJ2-7; 11 positions match TRBD1. Trimming removed 7 bases from V and 4 bases from J; junction bases left unmatched: 9. Germline V gene lookup returns CDR1 SNHLY and CDR2 FYNNEI. CDR3 size: 15 residues. CDR3 in amino acids: CASTPPGQGGYEQYF. The DNA for the CDR3 is TGTGCCAGCACCCCCCCGGGACAGGGGGGTTACGAGCAGTACTTC.

The table lists this clone with a count of one. This chain joins TRBV10-3 and TRBJ2-3; TRBD2 aligns across 10 bases. The CDR3 sequence is 14 residues long. Germline loops: CDR1 ENHRY, CDR2 SYGVKD. After removal of 6 bases from V and 3 bases from J, the junction contained 3 bases not matched to a gene. The CDR3 coding sequence is TGTGCCATCAGAAATAGCGGGAGGACAGATACGCAGTATTTT. Translating gives CAIRNSGRTDTQYF.

The count of this clone is one. The rearrangement joins TRBV5-1 to TRBJ2-7, with D possibly matching TRBD1 (5 bases). Trimming cost V 0 bases and J 0 bases, with 10 bases left between them. The germline gives CDR1 SGHRS, CDR2 YFSETQ. This CDR3 has 15 residues. This CDR3 reads CASSLEGLRSYEQYF. CDR3 in DNA: TGCGCCAGCAGCTTGGAGGGGCTACGCTCCTACGAGCAGTACTTC. Variable domain in full (rest from reference TRBV5-1 and TRBJ2-7): KAGVTQTPRYLIKTRGQQVTLSCSPISGHRSVSWYQQTPGQGLQFLFEYFSETQRNKGNFPGRFSGRQFSNSRSEMNVSTLELGDSALYLCASSLEGLRSYEQYFGPGTRLTVT.

This chain uses TRBV27 with TRBJ2-3, with 8 bases aligning to TRBD1. This CDR3 spans 14 amino acids. CDR1 is MNHEY and CDR2 is SMNVEV in the germline V gene (reference sequence). Unmatched junction bases numbered 6, after V lost 6 bases and J lost 4 bases. The CDR3 sequence is CASSPGTGADTQYF. Here the CDR3 DNA reads TGTGCCAGCAGCCCCGGGACAGGAGCAGATACGCAGTATTTT.

The chain carries TRBV2 and TRBJ1-2; 7 bases match TRBD1. CDR1 and CDR2 (germline): SNHLY, FYNNEI. This CDR3 spans 18 amino acids. J gave up 1 base and V 5 bases, and 16 bases lay outside the gene matches. CDR3 residues: CASSRYVAGGSLNYGYTF. DNA for the CDR3: TGTGCCAGCAGTCGATATGTGGCAGGGGGTTCACTTAACTATGGCTACACCTTC.

This sequence joins TRBV27 and TRBJ2-7, with D unclear. Trimming shortened V by 6 bases and J by 2 bases, and 17 bases separated the two germline ends. The CDR3 totals 15 residues. CDR1 and CDR2 from the germline V gene are MNHEY and SMNVEV (reference sequence). CDR3 in amino acids: CASSPNSYSPYEQYF. The CDR3 DNA is TGTGCCAGCAGCCCCAACAGTTACTCTCCCTACGAGCAGTACTTC.

The rearrangement links TRBV28 to TRBJ1-1; D may be TRBD1 (6 bases). The length of the CDR3 is 12 residues. V was trimmed by 5 bases and J by 4 bases, leaving 8 bases between them. The germline gives CDR1 MDHEN, CDR2 SYDVKM. The CDR3 DNA reads as TGTGCCAGCAGTAGACAGGCCACTGAAGCTTTCTTT. This encodes CASSRQATEAFF.

V usage is TRBV5-4 and J usage is TRBJ1-2, with D hard to call. CDR1 is SGHNT and CDR2 is YYREEE in the germline V gene (reference sequence). The V gene lost 2 bases and the J gene lost 1 base, with 6 bases spanning the gap. The CDR3 runs 13 residues. CDR3 protein: CASSFESNYGYTF. The CDR3 nucleotides are TGTGCCAGCAGCTTTGAGAGTAACTATGGCTACACCTTC.

This chain links TRBV13 with TRBJ1-6; 7 nucleotides match TRBD1. Trimming removed 0 bases from V and 2 bases from J; junction bases left unmatched: 1. This CDR3 is built from 16 residues. Germline values: CDR1 PRHDT, CDR2 FYEKMQ (reference sequence). The CDR3 sequence is CASSLGGQPYNSPLHF. For the CDR3, the DNA is TGTGCCAGCAGCTTAGGGGGACAGCCCTATAATTCACCCCTCCACTTT.

The J gene is TRBJ2-5, the V gene TRBV9, with 11 nucleotides matching TRBD2. Germline CDR1 is SGDLS and CDR2 is YYNGEE. The CDR3 has 19 residues. Germline trimming cut 4 bases from V and 3 bases from J; bases unmatched to any gene: 17. The CDR3 loop reads CASSLGDPLAGVYKETQYF. The CDR3 nucleotides read TGTGCCAGCAGCCTAGGGGACCCACTAGCGGGAGTTTATAAAGAGACCCAGTACTTC.

J is TRBJ2-1 and V is TRBV29-1; no clear D gene. CDR1 and CDR2 (germline): SQVTM, ANQGSEA. The germline V and J ends were trimmed by 3 bases and 0 bases, with 12 bases remaining between them. This CDR3 region has 15 residues. DNA for the CDR3: TGCAGCGTTGATGGGCACCAGAGCTCCTACAATGAGCAGTTCTTC. Translation: CSVDGHQSSYNEQFF.

Only one count was recorded for this clone. The chain joins TRBV5-1 to TRBJ2-1; 11 nucleotides agree with TRBD1. J lost 3 bases, V lost 2 bases, and 1 base had no gene match. This CDR3 region has 15 residues. CDR1 SGHRS and CDR2 YFSETQ come from the germline V gene. The CDR3 here is CASSFGTGGYNEQFF. CDR3 DNA: TGCGCCAGCAGCTTTGGGACAGGGGGCTACAATGAGCAGTTCTTC.

The rearrangement uses TRBV18 and TRBJ1-3; 8 bases are shared with TRBD1. Germline trimming cut 3 bases from V and 3 bases from J; bases unmatched to any gene: 4. Germline values: CDR1 KGHSH, CDR2 LQKENI. CDR3 length: 15 amino acids. CDR3 sequence (DNA): TGTGCCAGCTCACCTAACGACAGGGGTGGAAACACCATATATTTT. Amino acids: CASSPNDRGGNTIYF. Full variable domain (outside the CDR3, taken from reference TRBV18 and TRBJ1-3): NAGVMQNPRHLVRRRGQEARLRCSPMKGHSHVYWYRQLPEEGLKFMVYLQKENIIDESGMPKERFSAEFPKEGPSILRIQQVVRGDSAAYFCASSPNDRGGNTIYFGEGSWLTVV.

The J gene is TRBJ2-3, the V gene TRBV27, with 11 positions matching TRBD2. CDR1 is MNHEY, CDR2 SMNVEV, per germline (reference sequence). Unmatched junction bases numbered 6, after V lost 5 bases and J lost 2 bases. CDR3 length: 16 amino acids. The CDR3: CASSITTSGVTDTQYF. In DNA form, the CDR3 reads TGTGCCAGCAGTATAACGACTAGCGGGGTCACAGATACGCAGTATTTT.

The gene calls are TRBV6-5 and TRBJ2-7; 10 bases agree with TRBD2. The CDR3 contains 13 residues. Germline lookup yields CDR1 MNHEY and CDR2 SVGAGI. Unmatched junction bases numbered 0, after V lost 4 bases and J lost 3 bases. CDR3 region: CASSSSGGYEQYF. DNA for the CDR3: TGTGCCAGCAGTTCTAGCGGGGGCTACGAGCAGTACTTC.

This chain connects TRBV3-1 (or the pseudogene TRBV3-2) to TRBJ2-7; the D is unclear. Trimming stripped 3 bases from V and 6 bases from J, with 9 bases between. This CDR3 has 12 amino acids. CDR1 and CDR2 (germline): LGHDT, YNNKEL (reference sequence). The CDR3 sequence: CASSHGYGEQYF. CDR3 in DNA: TGTGCCAGCAGCCACGGGTATGGCGAGCAGTACTTC.

This rearrangement joins TRBV20-1 to TRBJ1-1; D ambiguous. Trimming removed 5 bases from V and 6 bases from J, with 10 bases in between. Looked up from germline, CDR1 is DFQATT and CDR2 is SNEGSKA (reference sequence). CDR3 size: 11 residues. The CDR3, as DNA: TGCAGTGCTTCTAGGCCCCCTGAAGCTTTCTTT. Protein product: CSASRPPEAFF.

This chain uses TRBV28 with TRBJ2-7, with D tentatively TRBD2 (5 bases). The germline V gene has CDR1 MDHEN and CDR2 SYDVKM. CDR3 length equals 17 residues. V was pared by 6 bases and J by 3 bases, with 24 bases between. The CDR3 is CASSRAPRGGLHYEQYF. The DNA of the CDR3 is TGTGCCAGCAGCCGTGCCCCTCGAGGTGGACTCCACTACGAGCAGTACTTC.

The chain joins TRBV28 to TRBJ2-2; D is ambiguous. The CDR3 totals 15 residues. Trimming cost V 8 bases and J 5 bases, with 18 bases left between them. In germline, CDR1 is MDHEN, CDR2 SYDVKM. The CDR3, as DNA: TGTGCCAGCTCTGGGCACGGATTCCCTACCGGGGAGCTGTTTTTT. It is translated as CASSGHGFPTGELFF.

This chain connects TRBV11-3 to TRBJ1-1, with TRBD1 as a possible D gene (5 bases). V was cut by 8 bases and J by 1 base, with 23 bases left in between. Per germline, CDR1 SGHNT and CDR2 YENEEA. The CDR3 extends over 17 amino acids. The CDR3 region has the DNA TGTGCCAGCGCCGATATATTGAAGGCGGGGGAGAACACTGAAGCTTTCTTT. Protein product: CASADILKAGENTEAFF.

The chain is built from TRBV12-3 or TRBV12-4 and TRBJ1-2; 7 nucleotides align to TRBD1. V trimming: 7 bases; J trimming: 4 bases; junction bases outside the gene matches: 3. The CDR3 consists of 12 residues. The CDR3: CASTQGGYGYTF. The CDR3 nucleotides are TGTGCCAGCACCCAGGGGGGCTATGGCTACACCTTC.

This rearrangement joins TRBV10-1 to TRBJ1-6; D not resolved. This CDR3 is 17 amino acids long. V lost 6 bases and J 0 bases, leaving 15 bases between the germline ends. The germline V gene has CDR1 WNHNN and CDR2 SYGVQD (reference sequence). The CDR3 sequence is CASRIEAQSSYNSPLHF. DNA of the CDR3: TGCGCCAGCAGGATTGAGGCTCAAAGCTCCTATAATTCACCCCTCCACTTT.

This sequence joins TRBV15 and TRBJ2-5, with D possibly matching TRBD2 (6 bases). Trimming shortened V by 5 bases and J by 4 bases, and 14 bases separated the two germline ends. The CDR3 contains 14 residues. In germline, CDR1 is LNHNV, CDR2 YYDKDF (reference sequence). The CDR3 reads CATSRSSVRETQYF. CDR3 bases: TGTGCCACCAGCCGCTCTAGCGTCAGAGAGACCCAGTACTTC.

V usage is TRBV7-7 and J usage is TRBJ2-1; TRBD2 matches at 12 bases. The CDR3 is 15 amino acids. The ends lost 5 bases at V and 6 bases at J; junction bases unmatched: 5. Germline V CDR1 and CDR2: SSHAT, FNYEAQ (reference sequence). The CDR3 DNA reads as TGTGCCAGCAGCAAGACACTAGCGGGAGGCAATGAGCAGTTCTTC. Protein: CASSKTLAGGNEQFF.